The sequence of this T cell receptor beta chain was determined in a study of Ad26.COV2.S vaccination and SARS-CoV-2 variants. Whole-study context: Participants got Ad26.COV2.S intramuscularly, once or twice 56 days apart. Broader study findings: Placebo recipients had lower spike-specific TCR breadth than vaccine recipients.

Libraries were prepared by immunoSEQ multiplex PCR; TCRdb keeps only in-frame clonotypes and omits some of them. The table lists about 420,000 clones, roughly 90% of them singletons. This sample's treatment: approximately 18 received Ad26.COV2.S at low or high dose, single or two shots; roughly five received placebo; per-sample allocation not given. After the first vaccine or placebo injection, samples were drawn on day 63. Of note for this clone: Its antigen is undetermined.

V was clipped by 6 bases and J by 6 bases, with 8 bases between them. There are 12 residues in the CDR3. Germline V gene sequence: CDR1 LNHDA, CDR2 SQIVND (reference sequence). The receptor was isolated from a person aged 18-65 years who received the Ad26.COV2.S COVID-19 vaccine or a placebo. The rearrangement uses TRBV19 and TRBJ2-2; D might be TRBD1 (5 bases). Sequenced here: peripheral blood, sampled in a trial of Ad26.COV2.S vaccine versus placebo. CDR3 in DNA: TGTGCCAGTAGAGGGGTGGCCGGGGAGCTGTTTTTT. Its translation is CASRGVAGELFF.